This T cell receptor beta chain appears in the sequencing data of a study of CD8 T cells in ankylosing spondylitis. Findings of the study overall: What seemed typical of ankylosing spondylitis blood was a TCR beta motif built from under 10 highly homologous variants.

This clonotype was counted a few times. The antigen remains unidentified. TCRdb reprocessed the 5' RACE reads with MiXCR, giving one entry per CDR3 protein. The sample includes 750,000 to 850,000 distinct CDR3 sequences, over 9.5% of them seen just once. CDR3 length: 14 residues. Germline assignment: CDR1 DFQATT and CDR2 SNEGSKA (reference sequence). V lost 4 bases to trimming and J lost 4 bases, with 16 bases between them. Sequencing was carried out using blood, either unsorted or a sorted T cell fraction (not recorded which). The chain links TRBV20-1 to TRBJ1-2; D uncertain. This receptor was obtained from a male donor with ankylosing spondylitis. As DNA, the CDR3 is TGCAGTGCTACCCGGCCCCCCCGGGGCTATGGCTACACCTTC. Amino acids: CSATRPPRGYGYTF.